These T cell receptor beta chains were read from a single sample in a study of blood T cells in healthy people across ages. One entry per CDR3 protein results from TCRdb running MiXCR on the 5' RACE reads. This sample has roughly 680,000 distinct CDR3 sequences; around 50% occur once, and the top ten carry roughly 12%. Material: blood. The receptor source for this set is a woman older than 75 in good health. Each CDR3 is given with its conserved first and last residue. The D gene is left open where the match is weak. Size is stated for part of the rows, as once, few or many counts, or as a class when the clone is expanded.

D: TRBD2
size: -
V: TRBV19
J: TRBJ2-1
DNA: TGTGCCAGTACTAGCGGGATTGCCTACAATGAGCAGTTCTTC
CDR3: CASTSGIAYNEQFF

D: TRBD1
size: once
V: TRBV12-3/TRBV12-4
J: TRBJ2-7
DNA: TGTGCCAGCAGGGGGACAGGGACCACCTACGAGCAGTACTTC
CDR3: CASRGTGTTYEQYF

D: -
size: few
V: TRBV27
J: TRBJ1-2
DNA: TGTGCCAGCAGTTCAAGTCGGGTCTTTTCTTATGGCTACACCTTC
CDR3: CASSSSRVFSYGYTF

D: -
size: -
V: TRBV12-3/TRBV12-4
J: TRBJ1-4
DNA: TGTGCCAGCAGTTCCGGGCCCCAGGAAGGGGAAAAACTGTTTTTT
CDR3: CASSSGPQEGEKLFF

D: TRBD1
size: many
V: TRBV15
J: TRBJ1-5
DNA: TGTGCCACCAGCACCAGGGGGCGAGATCAGCCCCAGCATTTT
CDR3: CATSTRGRDQPQHF

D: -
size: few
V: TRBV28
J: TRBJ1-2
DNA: TGTGCCAGCATATCACCCAGTAGCCCCTATGGCTACACCTTC
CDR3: CASISPSSPYGYTF

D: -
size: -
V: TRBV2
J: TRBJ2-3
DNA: TGTGCCAGCAACTACCAGGCCGCAGATACGCAGTATTTT
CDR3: CASNYQAADTQYF

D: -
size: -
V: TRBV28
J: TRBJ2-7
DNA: TGTGCCAGCGGTTTCCGACCGAGGGGGTTAGCATACGAGCAGTACTTC
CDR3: CASGFRPRGLAYEQYF

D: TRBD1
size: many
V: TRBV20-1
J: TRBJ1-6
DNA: TGCAGTGCTAGAGATCAAGACAGGGGTTCTAATTCACCCCTCCACTTT
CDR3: CSARDQDRGSNSPLHF

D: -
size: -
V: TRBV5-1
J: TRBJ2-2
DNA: TGCGCCAGCAGTCAGCAGCCGAACACCGGGGAGCTGTTTTTT
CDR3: CASSQQPNTGELFF

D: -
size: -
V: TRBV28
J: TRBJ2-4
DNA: TGTGCCAGCAGCCCAATCTTTGAGTTCGTAGCCAAAAACATTCAGTACTTC
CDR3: CASSPIFEFVAKNIQYF

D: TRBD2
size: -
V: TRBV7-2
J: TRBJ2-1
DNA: TGTGCCAGCAGCTCCGTCTCCGGGACTAGCGGTAACAATGAGCAGTTCTTC
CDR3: CASSSVSGTSGNNEQFF

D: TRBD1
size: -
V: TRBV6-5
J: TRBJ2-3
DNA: TGTGCCAGCAGTTCGTCCGGGACAGGGACAGATACGCAGTATTTT
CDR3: CASSSSGTGTDTQYF

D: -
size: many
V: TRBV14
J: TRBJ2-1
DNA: TGTGCCAGCAGCCAGGTTCTACTAGGGGAAAAGTTCTTC
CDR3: CASSQVLLGEKFF

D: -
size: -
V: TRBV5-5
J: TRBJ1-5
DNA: TGTGCCAGCAGCTTGGTCGGTCTCAGCAATCAGCCCCAGCATTTT
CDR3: CASSLVGLSNQPQHF

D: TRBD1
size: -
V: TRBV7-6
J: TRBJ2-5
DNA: TGTGCCAGCAGCTTAGTCGGGACAGCAAAAGAGACCCAGTACTTC
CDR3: CASSLVGTAKETQYF

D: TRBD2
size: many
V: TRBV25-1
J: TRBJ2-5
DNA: TGTGCCAGCAGAACAGGCTCCCTAGCGGGAGTTAGGGAGACCCAGTACTTC
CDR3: CASRTGSLAGVRETQYF

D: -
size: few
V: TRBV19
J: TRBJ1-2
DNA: TGTGCCAGTACCACTACGGGGGCGACCTCCTATGGCTACACCTTC
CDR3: CASTTTGATSYGYTF

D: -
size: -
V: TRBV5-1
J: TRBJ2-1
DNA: TGCGCCAGCAGCTTGGACGTCCTCTACAATGAGCAGTTCTTC
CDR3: CASSLDVLYNEQFF

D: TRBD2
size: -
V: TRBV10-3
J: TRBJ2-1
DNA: TGTGCCATCAGTGTGGGACTAGCGGGGGACAATGAGCAGTTCTTC
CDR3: CAISVGLAGDNEQFF

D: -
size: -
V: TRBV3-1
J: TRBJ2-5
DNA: TGTGCCAGCAGCCAATCGGTCCGAGAGACCCAGTACTTC
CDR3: CASSQSVRETQYF

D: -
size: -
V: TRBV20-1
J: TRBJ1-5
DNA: TGCAGTGCTAGACCGACGGGGGGCAATCAGCCCCAGCATTTT
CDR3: CSARPTGGNQPQHF

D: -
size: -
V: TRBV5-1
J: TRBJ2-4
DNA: TGCGCCAGCAGCTTGGGAAAAGGGACGAAAAGCATTCAGTACTTC
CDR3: CASSLGKGTKSIQYF

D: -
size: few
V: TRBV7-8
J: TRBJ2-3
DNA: TGTGCCAGCAGCTTATGGGCAGGGCAGGGAGATACGCAGTATTTT
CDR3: CASSLWAGQGDTQYF

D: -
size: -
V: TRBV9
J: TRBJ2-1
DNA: TGTGCCAGCAGCCCTCGTTTGGCGTCAGCGGACGAGCAGTTCTTC
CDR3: CASSPRLASADEQFF

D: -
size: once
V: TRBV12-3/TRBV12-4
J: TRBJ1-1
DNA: TGTGCCAGCAGTTTCGGGGGGGCCCGGGGGAACACTGGAGCTTTCTTT
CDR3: CASSFGGARGNTGAFF

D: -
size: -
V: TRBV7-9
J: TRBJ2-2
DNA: TGTGCCAGCAGCTCCAGGGTGAACACCGGGGAGCTGTTTTTT
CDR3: CASSSRVNTGELFF

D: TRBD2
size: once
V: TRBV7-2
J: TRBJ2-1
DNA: TGTGCCAGCAGCGTCAAGCGGGGGGGGAACAATGAGCAGTTCTTC
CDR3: CASSVKRGGNNEQFF

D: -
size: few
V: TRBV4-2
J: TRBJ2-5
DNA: TGTGCCAGCAGCGCCCGCTTACTAGCAGCCTTGAATGAGCAGTACTTC
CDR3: CASSARLLAALNEQYF

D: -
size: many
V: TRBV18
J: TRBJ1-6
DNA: TGTGCCAGCTCACCAATGAGGGCACATAATTCACCCCTCCACTTT
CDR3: CASSPMRAHNSPLHF

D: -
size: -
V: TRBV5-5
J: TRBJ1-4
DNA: TGTGCCAGCAGCTCGCTGACAGGAATGTATGAAAAGCTGTTTTTT
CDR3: CASSSLTGMYEKLFF

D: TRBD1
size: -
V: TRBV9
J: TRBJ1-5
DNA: TGTGCCAGCAGCGTAGGACAGGGAAATCAGCCCCAGCATTTT
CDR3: CASSVGQGNQPQHF

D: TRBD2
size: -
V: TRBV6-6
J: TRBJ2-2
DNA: TGTGCCAGCAGAGCGACTAGCGGGAGGGCGGACACCGGGGAGCTGTTTTTT
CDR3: CASRATSGRADTGELFF

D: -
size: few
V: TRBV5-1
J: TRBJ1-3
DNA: TGCGCCAGCAGCTTGGGAGTCGGTGGGTCTCACGGAAACACCATATATTTT
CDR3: CASSLGVGGSHGNTIYF

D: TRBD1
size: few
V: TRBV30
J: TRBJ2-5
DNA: TGTGCCTGGCAGATAGGGACAGCACTCCAAGAGACCCAGTACTTC
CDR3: CAWQIGTALQETQYF

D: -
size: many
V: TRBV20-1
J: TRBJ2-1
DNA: TGCAGTGCTAGGATCTGGCGAGGGGATGGTGAGCAGTTCTTC
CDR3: CSARIWRGDGEQFF